The next 16 T cell receptor beta chains were all read from a single sample in a study of blood T cell repertoires in COVID-19. Profiling relied on immunoSEQ multiplex PCR, and the TCRdb table lists in-frame clones only, not all of them. The sample has approximately 100,000 clones, roughly 88% seen once. Sequencing used peripheral blood. The receptors derive from a woman in her fifties or sixties with acute or convalescent COVID-19.

J is TRBJ1-1 and V is TRBV5-1, with a tentative D call TRBD1 (6 bases). Trimming took 6 bases from V and 1 from J, leaving 16 bases between them. The CDR3 runs 15 residues. Germline V gives CDR1 SGHRS, CDR2 YFSETQ. CDR3 loop: CASKDSPNENTEAFF. The CDR3 coding sequence is TGCGCCAGCAAGGACAGCCCTAACGAGAACACTGAAGCTTTCTTT.

The table lists this clone with a count of one. J is TRBJ2-5 and V is TRBV11-3; D possibly corresponds to TRBD2 (6 bases). V was cut by 0 bases and J by 2 bases, with 22 bases left in between. Germline V gives CDR1 SGHNT, CDR2 YENEEA. The CDR3 contains 19 residues. The CDR3 DNA sequence: TGTGCCAGCAGCTTAGATATATGGGGGGACCGACACTTTCAAGAGACCCAGTACTTC. Amino acid sequence: CASSLDIWGDRHFQETQYF.

This clone has a handful of counts. The CDR3 region has the DNA TGTGCCAGCAGGGAACTGTGGTCGGGGAACACTGAAGCTTTCTTT. Its translation: CASRELWSGNTEAFF. The genes are TRBV5-5 and TRBJ1-1; D remains unclear. The ends were cut back, 5 bases at V and 1 base at J, with 15 bases in the middle. Per the germline V gene, CDR1 is SGHKS and CDR2 is YYEKEE (reference sequence). The CDR3 totals 15 residues. The full variable domain, its missing parts supplied by reference TRBV5-5 and TRBJ1-1, is DAGVTQSPTHLIKTRGQQVTLRCSPISGHKSVSWYQQVLGQGPQFIFQYYEKEERGRGNFPDRFSARQFPNYSSELNVNALLLGDSALYLCASRELWSGNTEAFFGQGTRLTVV.

The chain is built from TRBV11-3 and TRBJ2-7; TRBD2 might be the D (6 bases). V was shortened by 8 bases and J by 3 bases, with 17 bases between the two germline ends. This CDR3 spans 14 amino acids. Germline lookup yields CDR1 SGHNT and CDR2 YENEEA. The CDR3 region has the DNA TGTGCCAGCTCTGCGGGACTCAGAGACTACGAGCAGTACTTC. Its protein is CASSAGLRDYEQYF.

This chain connects TRBV20-1 to TRBJ2-1, with D maybe TRBD1 (6 bases). The germline V and J ends were trimmed by 3 bases and 2 bases, with 14 bases remaining between them. The CDR3 loop spans 15 amino acids. Germline V gives CDR1 DFQATT, CDR2 SNEGSKA (reference sequence). The chain's CDR3 is CSASNPGDPYNEQFF. The CDR3 DNA is TGCAGTGCTAGTAATCCAGGGGACCCCTACAATGAGCAGTTCTTC.

The V gene is TRBV4-1, the J gene TRBJ1-5; TRBD1 is a possible D gene (6 bases). CDR3 length: 15 residues. CDR1 and CDR2 from the germline V gene are MGHRA and YSYEKL. The V gene lost 2 bases and the J gene lost 7 bases, with 15 bases spanning the gap. CDR3 nucleotide sequence: TGCGCCAGCAGCCAAACTACAGGGATAGGGCAGCCCCAGCATTTT. Its protein product is CASSQTTGIGQPQHF.

This clone was recorded once. The J gene is TRBJ2-1, the V gene TRBV18; TRBD2 agrees at 12 bases. The junction had 13 bases not matched to a gene; V was cut back by 3 bases and J by 7 bases. The CDR3 has 18 amino acids. In germline, CDR1 is KGHSH, CDR2 LQKENI. The CDR3 DNA reads as TGTGCCAGCTCACCGACTAGCGGGAGCCTGGCAGGGATTAATGAGCAGTTCTTC. It yields the protein CASSPTSGSLAGINEQFF.

This clone has more than one count but fewer than ten. The chain carries TRBV10-3 and TRBJ1-1; TRBD1 aligns across 10 bases. Germline V gene lookup returns CDR1 ENHRY and CDR2 SYGVKD. With 4 bases clipped from V and 6 bases from J, the junction kept 5 bases outside the gene matches. The CDR3 is made up of 14 amino acids. CDR3 bases: TGTGCCATCAGTGGCGGGACAGGGGATGCTGAAGCTTTCTTT. Translation gives CAISGGTGDAEAFF.

This sequence joins TRBV9 and TRBJ1-6; 9 bases are a match to TRBD1. Germline V gives CDR1 SGDLS, CDR2 YYNGEE. This CDR3 spans 16 amino acids. J gave up 7 bases and V 2 bases, and 7 bases lay outside the gene matches. Here the CDR3 DNA reads TGTGCCAGCAGCGTCCTATCAGGACAGGGGAATTCACCCCTCCACTTT. It translates to CASSVLSGQGNSPLHF. Full variable domain (remainder filled in from reference TRBV9 and TRBJ1-6): DSGVTQTPKHLITATGQRVTLRCSPRSGDLSVYWYQQSLDQGLQFLIQYYNGEERAKGNILERFSAQQFPDLHSELNLSSLELGDSALYFCASSVLSGQGNSPLHFGNGTRLTVT.

This clone was seen only a few times. This sequence joins TRBV19 and TRBJ1-6, with 8 bases identical to TRBD1. Germline V gene lookup returns CDR1 LNHDA and CDR2 SQIVND (reference sequence). J was trimmed by 8 bases and V by 1 base; bases with no gene match: 1. The CDR3 contains 14 residues. This chain's CDR3 is CASSIVTGDSPLHF. In DNA form, the CDR3 reads TGTGCCAGTAGTATAGTGACAGGGGATTCACCCCTCCACTTT.

This chain connects TRBV2 to TRBJ1-1; a weak D match, TRBD1 (5 bases). The CDR3 is 14 amino acids. Trimming pared 6 bases from V and 0 bases from J, leaving 11 bases between. CDR1 and CDR2 (germline): SNHLY, FYNNEI. CDR3 sequence reads: CASRTAPMNTEAFF. The CDR3 DNA sequence: TGTGCCAGCAGGACAGCTCCCATGAACACTGAAGCTTTCTTT.

The J gene is TRBJ2-1, the V gene TRBV28, with 9 bases lining up with TRBD2. V lost 3 bases to trimming and J lost 8 bases; unmatched junction nucleotides: 5. CDR1 MDHEN and CDR2 SYDVKM come from the germline V gene. This CDR3 spans 14 amino acids. DNA of the CDR3: TGTGCCAGCAGTTTTGGCGGGAGGGCATATGAGCAGTTCTTC. It encodes CASSFGGRAYEQFF.

V gene TRBV28 combines with J gene TRBJ2-1, with 7 nucleotides matching TRBD2. Germline assignment: CDR1 MDHEN and CDR2 SYDVKM. Unmatched junction bases numbered 5, after V lost 7 bases and J lost 2 bases. This CDR3 contains 14 residues. CDR3 nucleotide sequence: TGTGCCAGCATGGGCCTAGCGGCCTACAATGAGCAGTTCTTC. It yields the protein CASMGLAAYNEQFF.

This chain joins TRBV18 and TRBJ1-1; TRBD1 agrees at 8 bases. Looked up from germline, CDR1 is KGHSH and CDR2 is LQKENI. V was pared by 4 bases and J by 4 bases, with 8 bases of the junction left unmatched. The CDR3 sequence is 15 residues long. The CDR3 loop is CASSLDRAVGTEAFF. The CDR3 DNA reads TGTGCCAGCTCACTGGACAGGGCGGTTGGCACTGAAGCTTTCTTT.

The V gene is TRBV11-3, the J gene TRBJ2-1, with 12 bases aligning to TRBD2. The CDR3 has 15 residues. The J segment lost 14 bases and the V segment lost 1 base, leaving 9 bases of the junction unmatched. The germline CDR1 and CDR2 sequences are SGHNT and YENEEA. CDR3 sequence (DNA): TGTGCCAGCAGCTTAGGGACTAGCGGGGCAGACAACGAGTTCTTC. Its protein product is CASSLGTSGADNEFF.

This clone turned up a few times. V usage is TRBV2 and J usage is TRBJ1-6; no definite D call. Looked up from germline, CDR1 is SNHLY and CDR2 is FYNNEI. The CDR3 is 13 amino acids. V lost 7 bases and J lost 11, with 15 bases in between. The DNA of the CDR3 is TGTGCCAGCAATTCTCTCGCCGAGACACCCCTCCACTTT. Its protein is CASNSLAETPLHF.